This T cell receptor (beta chain) comes out of a study of blood T cell repertoires in COVID-19. At the level of the study: The study drew acute and convalescent COVID-19 samples from the United States, Italy and Spain. Sample material is recorded as cDNA or gDNA derived from T cells, B-cell-depleted T cells, or PBMCs.

How the authors handled the data: Estimated nucleated cell counts came from reference gene primer amplification. TCRdb keeps only in-frame clones here, not all; method: immunoSEQ multiplex PCR. That table supplies the V and J calls and clone size; D and trimming were determined from the DNA. There are roughly 60,000 clones in the sample; nearly 95% occur only once, and approximately 4.6% lies in the top ten. There are 10 residues in the CDR3. V was trimmed by 6 bases and J by 13 bases, leaving 12 bases between them. CDR1 and CDR2 (germline): SNHLY, FYNNEI. This TCR was recovered from a man aged 45-60 years with active COVID-19. V is TRBV2 and J is TRBJ1-2; D is unclear. The sample comprised peripheral blood. Here the CDR3 reads CASSSRLSTF. CDR3 DNA: TGTGCCAGCAGCTCCAGGTTGAGCACCTTC.